This TCR beta chain is drawn from a study of shared T cell receptors in the human thymus. J lost 5 bases, V lost 1 base, and 5 bases had no gene match. This CDR3 has 15 residues. Germline values: CDR1 LNHDA, CDR2 SQIVND (reference sequence). TCRdb's table, derived via immunoSEQ multiplex PCR, lists solely in-frame clones and lacks some. This sample has about 660,000 clones, with 88% found just once. The same sample was also used in a study of human thymus T cells. Per that paper: Thymus tissue for the work was resected from patients undergoing corrective heart surgery.

The V and J genes are TRBV19 and TRBJ2-7; 10 bases align to TRBD1. Material: thymocytes. The origin of this receptor is a boy younger than two with a congenital heart defect. The CDR3 loop reads CASSIVGDRGNEQYF. The CDR3 DNA follows: TGTGCCAGTAGTATAGTCGGGGACAGGGGCAACGAGCAGTACTTC.